This T cell receptor beta chain is drawn from a study of patients and donors after allogeneic stem cell transplantation. TCRdb reanalysed the RT-PCR reads using MiXCR and keeps one entry per CDR3 protein. Of some 960,000 distinct CDR3 sequences in the sample, 15% to 20% were seen once. Germline CDR1 and CDR2: MNHNS and SASEGT. Trimming took 6 bases from V and 0 from J, leaving 12 bases between them. The CDR3 extends over 15 amino acids. This clonotype came up a few times. The genes are TRBV6-1 and TRBJ1-3; the D gene is possibly TRBD1 (5 bases). This receptor was identified in a human donor who was either an allogeneic HSCT recipient or a stem cell or donor lymphocyte infusion donor (not recorded which). It is not recorded whose cells these are; they may come from a transplant donor. Sequenced input: blood, either unsorted or a sorted T cell fraction (not recorded which). Here the CDR3 reads CASSSTVLSGNTIYF. The CDR3 coding sequence is TGTGCCAGCAGCTCGACAGTTCTCTCTGGAAACACCATATATTTT.